Each of the 17 T cell receptor beta chains below was sequenced from the same sample in a study of blood T cell repertoires in COVID-19 (dated by TCRdb to 2019 to 2021). The method was the immunoSEQ multiplex PCR assay. Sourced from immuneACCESS, this table was stored by TCRdb with only in-frame sequences that have V and J called. A share of the clones is absent; for the studies checked, an unresolved V gene accounts for under half, and the remainder has no known explanation. The sample records some 320,000 clones, nearly 90% of which are singletons. The ten most abundant clones make up 2.9% of the sample. The sequencing input was PBMCs or T cells enriched from blood (not recorded which). The source of these receptors is a woman aged 50 to 60 who had been exposed to COVID-19.

The rearrangement links TRBV4-1 to TRBJ1-5; 7 bases match TRBD1. The CDR3 covers 17 residues. Germline CDR1 MGHRA, CDR2 YSYEKL. The trim removed 0 bases at V and 1 base at J, leaving 6 bases unmatched. The CDR3 spells CASSQDRARGSNQPQHF. Here the CDR3 DNA reads TGCGCCAGCAGCCAAGATCGAGCCAGGGGGAGCAATCAGCCCCAGCATTTT.

This clone was found once. The rearrangement joins TRBV4-1 to TRBJ1-6; D gene unclear. Trimming removed 0 bases from V and 8 bases from J, with 14 bases in between. CDR1 MGHRA and CDR2 YSYEKL come from the germline V gene. The CDR3 extends over 16 amino acids. The CDR3 here is CASSQELGQEYSPLHF. DNA for the CDR3: TGCGCCAGCAGCCAAGAGTTGGGTCAGGAATATTCACCCCTCCACTTT.

This clone was seen a few times. The V call is TRBV7-2, the J call TRBJ1-1; D is possibly TRBD1 (6 bases). Trimming took off 0 bases at V and 5 bases at J, with 13 bases between the two ends. Germline V CDR1 and CDR2: SGHTA, FQGNSA. The CDR3 totals 15 residues. The CDR3 protein is CASSLARGAGTEAFF. DNA of the CDR3: TGTGCCAGCAGCTTAGCTCGGGGGGCAGGGACTGAAGCTTTCTTT.

J is TRBJ1-2 and V is TRBV5-1, with 7 bases lining up with TRBD1. This CDR3 contains 16 residues. V lost 5 bases to trimming and J lost 0 bases; unmatched junction nucleotides: 10. Germline V gene data show CDR1 as SGHRS and CDR2 as YFSETQ. This CDR3 is CASSPTYGQANYGYTF. The CDR3 nucleotides read TGCGCCAGCAGTCCTACCTACGGACAGGCTAACTATGGCTACACCTTC.

The chain combines TRBV28 with TRBJ2-3; 9 nucleotides align to TRBD2. The V gene's germline CDR1 is MDHEN and CDR2 SYDVKM. V shed 6 bases and J 6 bases; nucleotides not matched to a gene: 7. The CDR3 is 14 residues long. The CDR3 DNA reads as TGTGCCAGCAGCCTCGCGGGGGGGTGGGATACGCAGTATTTT. It specifies CASSLAGGWDTQYF.

The CDR3, as DNA: TGTGCCAGCAGCGTTCAGGACAGAGGAGAGACCCAGTACTTC. Amino acids: CASSVQDRGETQYF. V and J are TRBV9 and TRBJ2-5; D may be TRBD1 (6 bases). CDR3 size: 14 residues. Trimming pared 2 bases from V and 4 bases from J, leaving 12 bases between. Germline V CDR1 and CDR2: SGDLS, YYNGEE.

In regard to this clone: This sample includes further DNA sequences coding for the same CDR3. This chain uses TRBV3-1 (or the pseudogene TRBV3-2) with TRBJ2-7, with no clear D. The V end lost 1 base, the J end lost 3 bases, and 4 bases lay between the germline ends. The CDR3 contains 12 residues. CDR1 LGHDT and CDR2 YNNKEL come from the germline V gene (reference sequence). The CDR3, as DNA: TGTGCCAGCAGCCAAGCTAGCTACGAGCAGTACTTC. Protein product: CASSQASYEQYF.

CDR3 DNA: TGTGCCAGCTCACCGAGGCTTTTAAGCCAAGAGACCCAGTACTTC. Its translation: CASSPRLLSQETQYF. The gene calls are TRBV18 and TRBJ2-5; D not resolved. V gave up 3 bases and J gave up 1 base, with 12 bases separating them. The CDR3 runs 15 residues. Germline CDR1 and CDR2: KGHSH and LQKENI. The complete variable domain, with remaining parts taken from reference TRBV18 and TRBJ2-5, reads NAGVMQNPRHLVRRRGQEARLRCSPMKGHSHVYWYRQLPEEGLKFMVYLQKENIIDESGMPKERFSAEFPKEGPSILRIQQVVRGDSAAYFCASSPRLLSQETQYFGPGTRLLVL.

V gene TRBV3-1 (or the pseudogene TRBV3-2) combines with J gene TRBJ1-5; D is unresolved. CDR1 is LGHDT and CDR2 is YNNKEL in the germline V gene (reference sequence). Trimming pared 2 bases from V and 6 bases from J, leaving 8 bases between. The CDR3 runs 13 residues. The chain's CDR3 is CASSQQISQPQHF. In DNA, the CDR3 is TGTGCCAGCAGCCAACAGATTTCTCAGCCCCAGCATTTT.

The chain combines TRBV4-1 with TRBJ2-1; D unclear. Germline lookup yields CDR1 MGHRA and CDR2 YSYEKL. Deletions cut 3 bases from V and 15 bases from J, with 18 bases between. The CDR3 contains 13 residues. The CDR3: CASSQSRAKATFF. CDR3 DNA sequence: TGCGCCAGCAGCCAGTCGAGAGCAAAAGCGACGTTCTTC.

This clone was seen just once. V is TRBV18 and J is TRBJ1-5, with TRBD1 as a possible D gene (6 bases). The CDR3 runs to 18 residues. V was clipped by 6 bases and J by 6 bases, with 27 bases between them. Germline-derived CDR1 and CDR2 are KGHSH and LQKENI. The CDR3 region has the DNA TGTGCCAGCTCTACAGGGCAGGGGCTAAAAGTGGAAGGTCAGCCCCAGCATTTT. As protein: CASSTGQGLKVEGQPQHF.

This chain uses TRBV4-1 with TRBJ2-7; TRBD1 might be the D (6 bases). The CDR3 runs 15 residues. V was cut by 0 bases and J by 2 bases, with 11 bases left in between. Germline-derived CDR1 and CDR2 are MGHRA and YSYEKL. The CDR3 loop is CASSQELRGAYEQYF. CDR3 sequence (DNA): TGCGCCAGCAGCCAAGAACTCAGGGGAGCCTACGAGCAGTACTTC.

The chain has TRBV5-1 and TRBJ2-1; 9 positions match TRBD2. Germline V gene data show CDR1 as SGHRS and CDR2 as YFSETQ. J was trimmed by 1 base and V by 2 bases; bases with no gene match: 4. CDR3 length: 16 amino acids. Here the CDR3 DNA reads TGCGCCAGCAGCTTTGGTACTAGCGGGTCCTACAATGAGCAGTTCTTC. Residues: CASSFGTSGSYNEQFF.

The gene calls are TRBV5-1 and TRBJ1-2, with unresolved D. The V end lost 0 bases, the J end lost 1 base, and 10 bases lay between the germline ends. CDR3 length: 15 amino acids. Germline CDR1 is SGHRS and CDR2 is YFSETQ. CDR3 bases: TGCGCCAGCAGCTTGGGAATGACTGGTAACTATGGCTACACCTTC. This sequence encodes CASSLGMTGNYGYTF.

J is TRBJ2-5 and V is TRBV5-1; D might be TRBD2 (6 bases). Germline V gene data show CDR1 as SGHRS and CDR2 as YFSETQ. The ends were cut back, 0 bases at V and 5 bases at J, with 11 bases in the middle. There are 14 residues in the CDR3. In DNA, the CDR3 is TGCGCCAGCAGCTTGGAGGGGAGGAAGGAGACCCAGTACTTC. Protein product: CASSLEGRKETQYF.

The genes are TRBV19 and TRBJ1-2; 11 positions match TRBD1. The CDR3 contains 18 residues. Germline V gene sequence: CDR1 LNHDA, CDR2 SQIVND (reference sequence). V gave up 2 bases and J gave up 0 bases; unmatched junction bases: 8. For the CDR3, the DNA is TGTGCCAGTAGTATAAGGCTGGACAGGGGGCCGGCTAACTATGGCTACACCTTC. It encodes CASSIRLDRGPANYGYTF. The full variable domain, its missing parts supplied by reference TRBV19 and TRBJ1-2, is DGGITQSPKYLFRKEGQNVTLSCEQNLNHDAMYWYRQDPGQGLRLIYYSQIVNDFQKGDIAEGYSVSREKKESFPLTVTSAQKNPTAFYLCASSIRLDRGPANYGYTFGSGTRLTVV.

This chain connects TRBV11-2 to TRBJ1-6; 7 bases are a match to TRBD1. CDR1 is SGHAT, CDR2 FQNNGV, per germline. This CDR3 is 18 amino acids long. The ends lost 4 bases at V and 5 bases at J; junction bases unmatched: 14. CDR3 in DNA: TGTGCCAGCAGCTCCCCTCGGCGTGCAGGGGGGAATAATTCACCCCTCCACTTT. Translation gives CASSSPRRAGGNNSPLHF.